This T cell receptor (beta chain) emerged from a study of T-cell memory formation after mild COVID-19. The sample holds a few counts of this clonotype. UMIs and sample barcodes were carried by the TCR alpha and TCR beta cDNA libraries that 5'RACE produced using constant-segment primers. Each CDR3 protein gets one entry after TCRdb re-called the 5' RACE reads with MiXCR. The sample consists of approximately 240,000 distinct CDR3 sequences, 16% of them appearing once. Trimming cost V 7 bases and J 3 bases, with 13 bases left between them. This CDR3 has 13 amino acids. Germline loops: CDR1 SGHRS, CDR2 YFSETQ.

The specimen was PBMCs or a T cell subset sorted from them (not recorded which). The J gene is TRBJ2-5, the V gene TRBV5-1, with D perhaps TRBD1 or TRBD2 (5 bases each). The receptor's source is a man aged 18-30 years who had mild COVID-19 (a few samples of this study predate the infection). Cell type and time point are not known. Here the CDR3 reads CASAGRGEETQYF. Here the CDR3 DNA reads TGCGCCAGCGCTGGAAGAGGGGAAGAGACCCAGTACTTC.